This is a list of T cell receptor beta chains from one sample in a study of OX40 agonist ivuxolimab in advanced cancers. Assay used: immunoSEQ multiplex PCR; TCRdb lists only in-frame clones, some missing. The sample lists about 65,000 clones; roughly 84% were seen once. Material: CD4+ or CD8+ T cells sorted from blood, obtained in a trial of the OX40 agonist ivuxolimab. These receptors were collected from an adult with an advanced solid tumor such as melanoma, head and neck, liver or kidney cancer. CDR3s include the opening cysteine and the closing phenylalanine or tryptophan. Fields, in order: clone size, D gene, V gene, J gene, CDR3 protein, CDR3 DNA. D genes are given only for firm matches. The size of a clone is reported for some rows only, either as once, few or many, or as a class for expanded clones.

abundance: NA; d_gene: NA; v_gene: TRBV27; j_gene: TRBJ2-3; CDR3aa: CASSTIPGADTQYF; CDR3nt: TGTGCCAGCAGTACGATACCAGGGGCAGATACGCAGTATTTT
abundance: NA; d_gene: NA; v_gene: TRBV30; j_gene: TRBJ2-7; CDR3aa: CAWSQSTHEQYF; CDR3nt: TGTGCCTGGAGCCAGTCCACCCACGAGCAGTACTTC
abundance: NA; d_gene: NA; v_gene: TRBV6-1; j_gene: TRBJ1-1; CDR3aa: CASSVQQATEAFF; CDR3nt: TGTGCCAGCAGTGTCCAACAGGCCACTGAAGCTTTCTTT
abundance: NA; d_gene: TRBD1; v_gene: TRBV5-4; j_gene: TRBJ2-1; CDR3aa: CASSLGAGGKFNEQFF; CDR3nt: TGTGCCAGCAGCTTGGGTGCAGGGGGCAAATTTAATGAGCAGTTCTTC
abundance: NA; d_gene: TRBD2; v_gene: TRBV9; j_gene: TRBJ2-3; CDR3aa: CASSVVAGDTDTQYF; CDR3nt: TGTGCCAGCAGCGTAGTAGCGGGGGACACAGATACGCAGTATTTT
abundance: once; d_gene: TRBD2; v_gene: TRBV19; j_gene: TRBJ2-1; CDR3aa: CATRDYYNEQFF; CDR3nt: TGTGCCACCCGGGACTATTACAATGAGCAGTTCTTC
abundance: NA; d_gene: NA; v_gene: TRBV5-3; j_gene: TRBJ2-1; CDR3aa: CARSGGLKVRFF; CDR3nt: TGTGCCAGAAGCGGTGGACTAAAAGTGCGGTTCTTC
abundance: NA; d_gene: NA; v_gene: TRBV6-6; j_gene: TRBJ1-3; CDR3aa: CASSRQVGGDTIYF; CDR3nt: TGTGCCAGCAGCCGACAGGTCGGAGGGGACACCATATATTTT
abundance: few; d_gene: NA; v_gene: TRBV2; j_gene: TRBJ1-2; CDR3aa: CASSEAGGGNGYTF; CDR3nt: TGTGCCAGCAGTGAAGCGGGGGGTGGGAATGGCTACACCTTC
abundance: NA; d_gene: TRBD1; v_gene: TRBV5-1; j_gene: TRBJ1-3; CDR3aa: CASSSGQGGSGNTIYF; CDR3nt: TGCGCCAGCAGCTCCGGACAGGGGGGCTCTGGAAACACCATATATTTT
abundance: NA; d_gene: NA; v_gene: TRBV7-3; j_gene: TRBJ1-6; CDR3aa: CASRSRVGDNSPLHF; CDR3nt: TGTGCCAGCAGGTCCAGGGTGGGGGATAATTCACCCCTCCACTTT
abundance: NA; d_gene: NA; v_gene: TRBV5-1; j_gene: TRBJ1-4; CDR3aa: CASSLRRDEKLFF; CDR3nt: TGCGCCAGCAGCTTAAGGCGAGATGAAAAACTGTTTTTT
abundance: NA; d_gene: NA; v_gene: TRBV5-4; j_gene: TRBJ2-1; CDR3aa: CASSLEVAANEQFF; CDR3nt: TGTGCCAGCAGCTTGGAGGTAGCGGCGAATGAGCAGTTCTTC
abundance: NA; d_gene: TRBD1; v_gene: TRBV7-7; j_gene: TRBJ2-3; CDR3aa: CASSLSGTGRTDTQYF; CDR3nt: TGTGCCAGCAGCTTATCCGGGACAGGGCGAACAGATACGCAGTATTTT
abundance: NA; d_gene: TRBD1; v_gene: TRBV5-4; j_gene: TRBJ2-7; CDR3aa: CASRETRQGPYEQYF; CDR3nt: TGTGCCAGCAGGGAAACTAGACAGGGTCCCTACGAGCAGTACTTC
abundance: NA; d_gene: TRBD1; v_gene: TRBV5-5; j_gene: TRBJ1-1; CDR3aa: CASSNRDRGGTEAFF; CDR3nt: TGTGCCAGCAGCAATCGGGACAGGGGTGGGACTGAAGCTTTCTTT
abundance: NA; d_gene: NA; v_gene: TRBV27; j_gene: TRBJ1-1; CDR3aa: CASSFRGLAEAFF; CDR3nt: TGTGCCAGCAGTTTCCGGGGGTTAGCTGAAGCTTTCTTT
abundance: NA; d_gene: NA; v_gene: TRBV6-5; j_gene: TRBJ2-7; CDR3aa: CASSHGGQGTYEQYF; CDR3nt: TGTGCCAGCAGTCATGGAGGGCAGGGCACCTACGAGCAGTACTTC
abundance: NA; d_gene: NA; v_gene: TRBV4-1; j_gene: TRBJ2-3; CDR3aa: CASSQDEVSIADTQYF; CDR3nt: TGCGCCAGCAGCCAAGATGAGGTGAGCATAGCAGATACGCAGTATTTT
abundance: NA; d_gene: NA; v_gene: TRBV5-4; j_gene: TRBJ2-6; CDR3aa: CASSEGNRGANVLTF; CDR3nt: TGTGCCAGCAGCGAGGGGAACCGCGGGGCCAACGTCCTGACTTTC
abundance: once; d_gene: TRBD2; v_gene: TRBV2; j_gene: TRBJ2-1; CDR3aa: CASSEDLTSGGVYNEQFF; CDR3nt: TGTGCCAGCAGTGAAGATTTGACTAGCGGGGGAGTCTACAATGAGCAGTTCTTC
abundance: NA; d_gene: TRBD1; v_gene: TRBV6-1; j_gene: TRBJ1-6; CDR3aa: CATRQGPNSPLHF; CDR3nt: TGTGCCACCAGACAGGGCCCTAATTCACCCCTCCACTTT
abundance: NA; d_gene: NA; v_gene: TRBV5-6; j_gene: TRBJ2-6; CDR3aa: CASSHGDSGANVLTF; CDR3nt: TGTGCCAGCAGCCATGGAGACTCTGGGGCCAACGTCCTGACTTTC
abundance: few; d_gene: NA; v_gene: TRBV4-1; j_gene: TRBJ2-1; CDR3aa: CASSQAGGLVDEQFF; CDR3nt: TGCGCCAGCAGCCAAGCAGGGGGACTAGTAGATGAGCAGTTCTTC
abundance: NA; d_gene: TRBD2; v_gene: TRBV7-9; j_gene: TRBJ2-4; CDR3aa: CASSEQRGKNIQYF; CDR3nt: TGTGCCAGCAGCGAACAGCGGGGCAAAAACATTCAGTACTTC
abundance: NA; d_gene: NA; v_gene: TRBV4-2; j_gene: TRBJ1-1; CDR3aa: CASSPTANTEAFF; CDR3nt: TGTGCCAGCAGCCCAACAGCGAACACTGAAGCTTTCTTT
abundance: NA; d_gene: NA; v_gene: TRBV11-2; j_gene: TRBJ2-7; CDR3aa: CASKRGDTSYEQYF; CDR3nt: TGTGCCAGCAAACGGGGTGACACGTCCTACGAGCAGTACTTC
abundance: NA; d_gene: NA; v_gene: TRBV19; j_gene: TRBJ2-1; CDR3aa: CASSAGGWDDSNYNEQFF; CDR3nt: TGTGCCAGTAGCGCTGGGGGGTGGGACGACTCTAATTACAATGAGCAGTTCTTC
abundance: NA; d_gene: NA; v_gene: TRBV5-1; j_gene: TRBJ1-5; CDR3aa: CASSLESRNQPQHF; CDR3nt: TGCGCCAGCAGCTTGGAAAGTAGGAATCAGCCCCAGCATTTT
abundance: NA; d_gene: NA; v_gene: TRBV6-5; j_gene: TRBJ2-3; CDR3aa: CASTGSSTDTQYF; CDR3nt: TGTGCCAGCACGGGTAGTAGCACAGATACGCAGTATTTT
abundance: NA; d_gene: TRBD1; v_gene: TRBV5-4; j_gene: TRBJ2-5; CDR3aa: CASSPTGEYQETQYF; CDR3nt: TGTGCCAGCAGCCCCACAGGGGAATACCAAGAGACCCAGTACTTC
abundance: NA; d_gene: NA; v_gene: TRBV10-3; j_gene: TRBJ1-5; CDR3aa: CAISEDIGSDQPQHF; CDR3nt: TGTGCCATCAGTGAGGACATCGGGTCGGATCAGCCCCAGCATTTT
abundance: NA; d_gene: NA; v_gene: TRBV6-1; j_gene: TRBJ2-2; CDR3aa: CASREGAAGELFF; CDR3nt: TGTGCCAGCAGGGAGGGGGCCGCCGGGGAGCTGTTTTTT
abundance: NA; d_gene: TRBD1; v_gene: TRBV5-6; j_gene: TRBJ2-3; CDR3aa: CASSYRQGASDTQYF; CDR3nt: TGTGCCAGCAGCTATCGACAGGGGGCATCAGATACGCAGTATTTT